This T cell receptor (beta chain) came from a study of T cell responses to AZD1222 COVID-19 vaccine. General study points: Close to half of all spike-specific TCRs reportedly target regions of the variants that are unmutated. Spike-specific TCR breadth and depth were elevated following two AZD1222 doses. Seropositive status at baseline applied to only five or six AZD1222 recipients.

Produced via immunoSEQ multiplex PCR; TCRdb's table is partial and in-frame only. Of roughly 150,000 clones in the sample, 89% were seen once. About this clone itself: Its specificity is unknown.

The CDR3 spans 15 residues. Looked up from germline, CDR1 is SEHNR and CDR2 is FQNEAQ (reference sequence). V shed 5 bases and J 4 bases; nucleotides not matched to a gene: 7. The receptor comes from an adult in good health. Sequenced material: peripheral blood, taken on day 0 of AZD1222 vaccination. This rearrangement joins TRBV7-9 to TRBJ2-2, with TRBD2 matching 7 bases. The CDR3 DNA is TGTGCCAGCAGCCTCACTAGCGCTGCCACCGGGGAGCTGTTTTTT. This codes for CASSLTSAATGELFF.